This T cell receptor (beta chain) is from a study of Ad26.COV2.S vaccination and SARS-CoV-2 variants. Study results and caveats: Analyses that measured TCR breadth and depth may have underestimated total T cell responses. After vaccination, reports described spike-specific CD8+ and CD4+ T cell responses as showing substantial breadth. People who got the vaccine or the placebo had similar non-spike TCR breadth.

Method: immunoSEQ multiplex PCR; TCRdb's copy keeps in-frame clones and lacks some. Altogether about 350,000 clones are present, about 90% being singletons, with the ten largest covering about 3.9%. Germline loops: CDR1 SNHLY, CDR2 FYNNEI. The CDR3 totals 13 residues. In regard to this clone: What it recognizes is unknown.

Sequenced here: peripheral blood, sampled after recovery from COVID-19. The clonotype originates from a human donor who had recovered from COVID-19. This rearrangement joins TRBV2 to TRBJ1-1, with D perhaps matching TRBD1 (5 bases). The CDR3 sequence is CAGRGSMNTEAFF. In nucleotides, the CDR3 is TGTGCTGGCCGGGGCAGCATGAACACTGAAGCTTTCTTT.